The present T cell receptor beta chain was sequenced within a study of T cell responses to AZD1222 COVID-19 vaccine. This CDR3 is 15 amino acids long. Germline assignment: CDR1 MDHEN and CDR2 SYDVKM. Trimming at V came to 3 bases and at J to 5 bases, leaving 6 bases not matched to a gene. Study-wide results and limits: Reportedly, nearly half the spike-specific TCRs target unmutated variant regions.

Points on this clone: The antigen is unknown.

The assay was immunoSEQ multiplex PCR, and TCRdb's table has in-frame clones only and misses some. The sample holds roughly 130,000 clones, 88% seen once. The sequences come from peripheral blood, collected on day 0 of MenACWY control vaccination. The TCR comes from an adult in good health. This chain joins TRBV28 and TRBJ2-1, with TRBD2 matching over 8 bases. The CDR3 here is CASSLLREGHNEQFF. Here the CDR3 DNA reads TGTGCCAGCAGTTTGTTACGGGAGGGCCACAATGAGCAGTTCTTC.